The 28 T cell receptor beta chains presented below share a single source sample, sequenced in a study of blood T cells in healthy people across ages. Sample-barcoded 5' priming and a J-beta primer mix drove a second PCR of about 6 to 11 cycles. One entry per CDR3 protein, called by TCRdb with MiXCR from the 5' RACE reads. The repertoire consists of hundreds of thousands of distinct CDR3 sequences, with under 25% occurring once and the leading ten covering more than 3%. Sequenced: blood. These receptors were obtained from a man in his 70s in good health.

The chain employs TRBV5-4 and TRBJ2-7; 8 bases match TRBD1. The CDR3 is 15 residues long. Germline V gives CDR1 SGHNT, CDR2 YYREEE (reference sequence). V gave up 1 base and J gave up 5 bases; unmatched junction bases: 8. This chain's CDR3 is CASSLQGAVVHEQYF. The CDR3 DNA reads as TGTGCCAGCAGCTTGCAGGGGGCGGTAGTCCACGAGCAGTACTTC.

The chain is built from TRBV7-2 and TRBJ2-1; no firm D call. From germline, CDR1 is SGHTA and CDR2 FQGNSA. CDR3 size: 17 residues. V lost 0 bases to trimming and J lost 8 bases, with 20 bases between them. The CDR3 sequence: CASSLASWRYPPDEQFF. The CDR3 bases are TGTGCCAGCAGCTTAGCGTCGTGGCGCTACCCTCCAGATGAGCAGTTCTTC.

This chain uses TRBV20-1 with TRBJ2-7; D is perhaps TRBD1 (6 bases). The germline CDR1 and CDR2 sequences are DFQATT and SNEGSKA (reference sequence). The CDR3 is 11 residues long. V was trimmed by 3 bases and J by 6 bases, leaving 9 bases between them. The CDR3 nucleotides read TGCAGTGCTAGCAGGGGCGGCGAGCAGTACTTC. Its protein is CSASRGGEQYF.

This clonotype is a singleton in its sample. This chain joins TRBV4-3 and TRBJ2-7; weak D call: TRBD1 (6 bases). Between the trimmed V and J ends, which lost 10 bases and 3 bases, there was a span of 22 bases. Germline V CDR1 and CDR2: LGHNA, YSLEER. This CDR3 has 15 residues. The CDR3 region has the DNA TGCGCCATCCACCTAAGACCCAGGGGTCACTACGAGCAGTACTTC. Encoded protein: CAIHLRPRGHYEQYF.

J is TRBJ2-7 and V is TRBV7-2, with 7 bases aligning to TRBD2. Germline CDR1 and CDR2: SGHTA and FQGNSA. The CDR3 covers 16 residues. V was clipped by 4 bases and J by 4 bases; unmatched bases: 13. The CDR3 DNA follows: TGTGCCAGCAGCTCGCAGTCCGGGACTACCGCATACGAGCAGTACTTC. The encoded protein is CASSSQSGTTAYEQYF.

The V and J genes are TRBV7-9 and TRBJ2-7, with TRBD1 matching over 9 bases. The germline V gene encodes CDR1 SEHNR and CDR2 FQNEAQ (reference sequence). The CDR3 sequence is 15 residues long. Unmatched junction bases numbered 11, after V lost 5 bases and J lost 6 bases. CDR3 coding DNA: TGTGCCAGCAGCGTATACCGGGACAGGGTGGGCGAGCAGTACTTC. Encoded protein: CASSVYRDRVGEQYF.

This clonotype came up many times. This chain links TRBV7-9 with TRBJ1-2; possible D gene TRBD1, 6 bases. Trimming removed 5 bases at V and 8 bases at J, with 12 bases between. The CDR3 sequence is 12 residues long. CDR1 is SEHNR, CDR2 FQNEAQ, per germline (reference sequence). The CDR3 coding sequence is TGTGCCAGCAGCAGAGGGGGATGGGGCTACACCTTC. Residues: CASSRGGWGYTF.

Remarks on this clonotype: A read error is possible here, since a much larger clone lies one base away. The CDR3 ends on some other residue instead of the conserved phenylalanine or tryptophan, so this is likely a read error. The V and J genes are TRBV4-1 and TRBJ1-4; tentatively, D is TRBD1 (5 bases). Germline V gene sequence: CDR1 MGHRA, CDR2 YSYEKL. V shed 0 bases and J shed 8 bases, with 13 bases lying between them. CDR3 length equals 15 residues. CDR3 region: CASSQDYRSGEKLFL. CDR3 bases: TGCGCCAGCAGCCAAGACTACAGGTCGGGGGAAAAACTGTTTTTA.

The V call is TRBV20-1, the J call TRBJ2-1; weak D call: TRBD1 (5 bases). The CDR3 is made up of 13 amino acids. Germline V gene data show CDR1 as DFQATT and CDR2 as SNEGSKA (reference sequence). V dropped 0 bases and J dropped 6 bases, with 9 bases sitting between them. In nucleotides, the CDR3 is TGCAGTGCTAGAGACAGGGTGGGCAATGAGCAGTTCTTC. It yields the protein CSARDRVGNEQFF.

The chain uses TRBV3-1 and TRBJ1-1; 8 bases line up with TRBD1. Trimming took 1 base from V and 1 from J; bases not matched to a gene: 8. The CDR3 contains 17 residues. CDR1 and CDR2 (germline): LGHDT, YNNKEL (reference sequence). The CDR3 DNA is TGTGCCAGCAGCCAAGTTTCCAGGGGGCGACGGAACACTGAAGCTTTCTTT. Protein product: CASSQVSRGRRNTEAFF.

The chain has TRBV9 and TRBJ2-2; D not resolved. CDR3 length: 15 residues. V lost 3 bases and J lost 6, with 15 bases in between. Germline V gene lookup returns CDR1 SGDLS and CDR2 YYNGEE. CDR3 DNA sequence: TGTGCCAGCAGCGGCCCCGGTAGAGACGCCGGGGAGCTGTTTTTT. Protein product: CASSGPGRDAGELFF. The full variable domain, its missing parts supplied by reference TRBV9 and TRBJ2-2, is DSGVTQTPKHLITATGQRVTLRCSPRSGDLSVYWYQQSLDQGLQFLIQYYNGEERAKGNILERFSAQQFPDLHSELNLSSLELGDSALYFCASSGPGRDAGELFFGEGSRLTVL.

This clonotype has more than one count but fewer than ten. The genes are TRBV2 and TRBJ1-2; D gene ambiguous. The CDR3 has 12 amino acids. The ends were cut back, 7 bases at V and 4 bases at J, with 10 bases in the middle. Germline CDR1 reads SNHLY; CDR2 reads FYNNEI. CDR3 in amino acids: CASTPDLYGYTF. DNA for the CDR3: TGTGCCAGCACACCGGACCTCTATGGCTACACCTTC.

The V gene is TRBV28, the J gene TRBJ2-4, with TRBD1 as a possible D gene (6 bases). The CDR3 totals 15 residues. Germline CDR1 reads MDHEN; CDR2 reads SYDVKM. Trimming took 3 bases from V and 4 from J, leaving 13 bases between them. The CDR3, as DNA: TGTGCCAGCAGTTTTAATTTCGGACAGAAAAACATTCAGTACTTC. Translated, it gives CASSFNFGQKNIQYF.

This clonotype came up a few times. The chain recombines TRBV24-1 with TRBJ2-1, with TRBD2 matching 7 bases. Trimming at V came to 3 bases and at J to 4 bases, leaving 5 bases not matched to a gene. This CDR3 is 15 amino acids long. In germline, CDR1 is KGHDR, CDR2 SFDVKD. The CDR3 region is CATSDPGLQYNEQFF. CDR3 DNA sequence: TGTGCCACCAGTGATCCGGGACTACAGTACAATGAGCAGTTCTTC.

This clonotype occurred many times. The chain employs TRBV3-1 and TRBJ2-3; D is perhaps TRBD2 (5 bases). The CDR3 covers 13 residues. Germline lookup yields CDR1 LGHDT and CDR2 YNNKEL (reference sequence). V lost 2 bases and J 3 bases, leaving 6 bases between the germline ends. The CDR3 DNA is TGTGCCAGCAGCCAAACGGGGACAGATACGCAGTATTTT. As protein: CASSQTGTDTQYF.

This clonotype was counted only a few times. The chain carries TRBV5-1 and TRBJ2-5; the D is unclear. This CDR3 spans 15 amino acids. Trimming took 0 bases from V and 0 from J, leaving 9 bases between them. The germline CDR1 and CDR2 sequences are SGHRS and YFSETQ. CDR3 in amino acids: CASSLALQNQETQYF. CDR3 nucleotide sequence: TGCGCCAGCAGCTTGGCATTGCAGAACCAAGAGACCCAGTACTTC.

This clonotype has more than one count but fewer than ten. This chain connects TRBV7-8 to TRBJ2-7, with no clear D. The CDR3 is 14 residues long. The V and J ends lost 6 bases and 3 bases respectively, with 15 bases between them. CDR1 and CDR2 from the germline V gene are SGHVS and FQNEAQ. The CDR3 DNA is TGTGCCAGCAGTTTGACCCATTGGGACTACGAGCAGTACTTC. Protein: CASSLTHWDYEQYF. Combining the CDR3 with reference TRBV7-8 and TRBJ2-7 gives the whole variable domain GAGVSQSPRYKVAKRGQDVALRCDPISGHVSLFWYQQALGQGPEFLTYFQNEAQLDKSGLPSDRFFAERPEGSVSTLKIQRTQQEDSAVYLCASSLTHWDYEQYFGPGTRLTVT.

This clonotype was seen more than once but under ten times. This chain uses TRBV3-1 with TRBJ1-1; TRBD1 aligns across 8 bases. The CDR3 runs 17 residues. Germline V lookup: CDR1 LGHDT, CDR2 YNNKEL (reference sequence). With 1 base clipped from V and 0 bases from J, the junction kept 7 bases outside the gene matches. In DNA, the CDR3 is TGTGCCAGCAGCCAAGCCCACGGACAGGGAGTGAACACTGAAGCTTTCTTT. Protein product: CASSQAHGQGVNTEAFF.

This clonotype came up a few times. CDR3: CSASGAGTDTQYF. CDR3 nucleotides: TGCAGTGCTAGTGGGGCCGGCACAGATACGCAGTATTTT. This chain connects TRBV20-1 to TRBJ2-3, with D perhaps TRBD1 (5 bases). This CDR3 comprises 13 residues. V lost 3 bases to trimming and J lost 1 base, with 8 bases between them. Per germline, CDR1 DFQATT and CDR2 SNEGSKA (reference sequence).

The chain uses TRBV3-1 and TRBJ1-2; D might be TRBD1 (5 bases). CDR1 LGHDT and CDR2 YNNKEL come from the germline V gene (reference sequence). This CDR3 is built from 14 residues. V shed 0 bases and J shed 5 bases, with 10 bases lying between them. As DNA, the CDR3 is TGTGCCAGCAGCCAAGAGGGTGCAGGGTATGGCTACACCTTC. Protein sequence: CASSQEGAGYGYTF.

The chain combines TRBV15 with TRBJ2-5; the match to TRBD1 covers 10 bases. Trimming at V came to 3 bases and at J to 4 bases, leaving 8 bases not matched to a gene. Germline CDR1 and CDR2: LNHNV and YYDKDF (reference sequence). CDR3 length: 16 amino acids. CDR3 protein: CATSSRDRGIGETQYF. CDR3 bases: TGTGCCACCAGCAGCCGGGACAGGGGTATCGGAGAGACCCAGTACTTC.

This chain connects TRBV28 to TRBJ2-3; 7 nucleotides line up with TRBD2. The CDR3 length is 17 residues. Trimming took 4 bases from V and 2 from J; bases not matched to a gene: 12. The germline V gene encodes CDR1 MDHEN and CDR2 SYDVKM. This chain's CDR3 is CASSSPNFLAATDTQYF. CDR3 bases: TGTGCCAGCAGTTCCCCGAACTTCCTAGCGGCCACAGATACGCAGTATTTT.

This chain joins TRBV20-1 and TRBJ1-6, with D possibly matching TRBD1 (5 bases). The ends were cut back, 6 bases at V and 7 bases at J, with 19 bases in the middle. Germline assignment: CDR1 DFQATT and CDR2 SNEGSKA (reference sequence). This CDR3 has 15 amino acids. The CDR3 protein is CSAPTPGTRNSPLHF. The CDR3 bases are TGCAGTGCCCCTACGCCAGGGACTCGGAATTCACCCCTCCACTTT.

This chain joins TRBV20-1 and TRBJ2-1; D possibly uses TRBD1 or TRBD2 (6 bases each). Trimming shortened V by 6 bases and J by 2 bases, and 14 bases separated the two germline ends. This CDR3 is 14 amino acids long. Germline V gene sequence: CDR1 DFQATT, CDR2 SNEGSKA (reference sequence). This CDR3 is CSARDNSAYNEQFF. CDR3 DNA sequence: TGCAGTGCGCGGGACAATAGTGCCTACAATGAGCAGTTCTTC.

Only a few counts were recorded for this clonotype. The CDR3 does not close with the conserved phenylalanine or tryptophan, likely indicating a read error. The chain uses TRBV4-1 and TRBJ1-2; no firm D call. The CDR3 length is 13 residues. V lost 5 bases, J lost 2 bases, and 9 bases lay in between. CDR1 is MGHRA, CDR2 YSYEKL, per germline. The CDR3 loop is CASSIPGNYGYTL. Here the CDR3 DNA reads TGCGCCAGCAGCATTCCCGGGAACTATGGCTACACCCTC.

The chain has TRBV5-1 and TRBJ2-1; 8 bases align to TRBD2. Germline values: CDR1 SGHRS, CDR2 YFSETQ. The CDR3 is made up of 15 amino acids. Unmatched junction bases numbered 7, after V lost 2 bases and J lost 6 bases. CDR3 in amino acids: CASSFVAGTSNEQFF. The CDR3 DNA reads TGCGCCAGCAGCTTCGTAGCGGGAACCTCCAATGAGCAGTTCTTC.

This clonotype appeared a few times. The V and J genes are TRBV6-6 and TRBJ2-7; TRBD1 matches at 9 bases. The CDR3 runs 15 residues. In germline, CDR1 is MNHNY, CDR2 SVGAGI (reference sequence). Trimming at V came to 5 bases and at J to 3 bases, leaving 8 bases not matched to a gene. In DNA form, the CDR3 reads TGTGCCAGCAGTATACAGGGGGCGTTCAGCTACGAGCAGTACTTC. Translated: CASSIQGAFSYEQYF.

V and J are TRBV10-3 and TRBJ2-1; 11 bases map to TRBD1. The CDR3 totals 14 residues. Germline values: CDR1 ENHRY, CDR2 SYGVKD. Unmatched junction bases numbered 5, after V lost 6 bases and J lost 7 bases. CDR3 bases: TGTGCCATCAGGGGGACAGGGGGGAGGAATGAGCAGTTCTTC. This translates into CAIRGTGGRNEQFF.